This T cell receptor beta chain emerged from a study of T cells after yellow fever vaccination. TCRdb ran MiXCR on the 5' RACE reads and lists one entry per CDR3 protein. The sample holds about 430,000 distinct CDR3 sequences, 18% seen once. General study findings and limits: Post-booster repertoires contained most primary-vaccination clones again (roughly 95% CD4, roughly 90% CD8). The secondary response peaked faster, at day 5 versus 15, but was weaker.

Regarding this clonotype: The antigen remains unidentified.

V was pared by 3 bases and J by 1 base, with 6 bases between. The germline gives CDR1 SGHTA, CDR2 FQGNSA. The CDR3 has 13 residues. This specimen was PBMCs, taken before the yellow fever booster vaccination. The origin of this receptor is a man younger than 35 who received the YFV17D yellow fever vaccine. The rearrangement uses TRBV7-2 and TRBJ2-5; D is unclear. The CDR3 sequence is CASSFSFQETQYF. CDR3 DNA: TGTGCCAGCAGCTTTTCTTTCCAAGAGACCCAGTACTTC.